A selection of T cell receptor beta chains follows, all from one sample in a study of shared clonotypes between healthy human individuals. Generated by immunoSEQ multiplex PCR, the TCRdb table keeps only in-frame clones and is missing some. The repertoire holds about 1.5 million clones, 95% to 99% seen once, with about 0.45% in the top ten. The sequenced material came from naive CD4+ T cells sorted from blood. The receptors here all came from a man between 25 and 39 years old in good health. The conserved cysteine and the conserved F or W are not part of the CDR3 here. A D gene is named only where the DNA matches it firmly.

v_gene	len	j_gene	d_gene	CDR3aa
TRBV7-2	13	TRBJ1-2	-	ASSLSGGARDGYT
TRBV19	13	TRBJ2-7	TRBD2	ASSKLAGGTYEQY
TRBV9	13	TRBJ2-5	TRBD2	ASSVAAGPGETQY
TRBV18	15	TRBJ2-2	-	ASSPLTGRPNTGELF
TRBV19	11	TRBJ2-3	-	ASSISRADTQY
TRBV7-9	11	TRBJ1-2	-	ASSLAGTGGYT
TRBV6-1	13	TRBJ2-7	-	ASSEGWGRTYEQY
TRBV30	11	TRBJ2-1	-	AWSASSYNEQF
TRBV27	13	TRBJ2-3	-	ASSLVSTRTDTQY
TRBV6-5	13	TRBJ2-6	TRBD1	ASSRDRAGANVLT
TRBV5-6	13	TRBJ1-5	-	ASSTGVYSNQPQH
TRBV5-4	10	TRBJ2-1	-	ASSFPEGEQF
TRBV27	11	TRBJ1-2	-	ASSLRQEYGYT
TRBV7-9	12	TRBJ1-1	-	ASSARQLNTEAF
TRBV7-7	13	TRBJ2-1	TRBD2	ASSQLAGGLSEQF
TRBV20-1	9	TRBJ2-7	-	SASVVDEQY
TRBV7-3	17	TRBJ2-1	TRBD2	ASSLIRTRMSLQPNEQF
TRBV7-9	11	TRBJ1-4	-	ASSRQGGEKLF
TRBV6-5	13	TRBJ2-7	-	ASSLGTGGGYEQY
TRBV9	12	TRBJ2-3	TRBD2	ASSLGLAADTQY
TRBV4-2	13	TRBJ2-7	TRBD2	ASSQELAGTYEQY
TRBV6-1	12	TRBJ2-3	-	ASRYRVGTDTQY
TRBV6-1	10	TRBJ2-7	-	ASRLTGYEQY
TRBV6-5	12	TRBJ1-1	TRBD1	ASTLDRVNTEAF
TRBV27	12	TRBJ2-2	-	ASRSVYGAGELF
TRBV4-1	15	TRBJ1-3	-	ASSQGAGANSGNTIY
TRBV25-1	11	TRBJ2-7	-	ASSVTGPREQY
TRBV13	13	TRBJ2-7	-	ASSLEGDPSYEQY
TRBV5-4	10	TRBJ1-5	-	ASSTRGQPQH
TRBV15	12	TRBJ2-7	TRBD2	ATSPRDYDYEQY
TRBV5-1	14	TRBJ2-1	TRBD1	ASSSSGTGAYNEQF
TRBV18	15	TRBJ2-2	TRBD1	ASSPLAGTGGTGELF
TRBV29-1	10	TRBJ2-7	-	SVSYGSYEQY